The following is a T cell receptor (beta chain) sequence with its context. V was pared by 1 base and J by 3 bases, with 4 bases of the junction left unmatched. Germline V gives CDR1 LNHDA, CDR2 SQIVND (reference sequence). The CDR3 runs 15 residues. The sample originates from a study of technical replicates of blood from four donors. Using immunoSEQ multiplex PCR, the repertoire was profiled, and TCRdb retains in-frame clones only, with some absent. Here the sample spans roughly 76,000 clones, 75% to 95% being singletons. The V and J genes are TRBV19 and TRBJ1-2, with 8 bases that match TRBD1. The sample taken for sequencing was T cells isolated from PBMCs. This clonotype originated in a human donor in good health. Some clones in this sample may be carry-over from other donors' samples. The CDR3 nucleotides are TGTGCCAGTAGTATAGGGACAGGGCCCTACTATGGCTACACCTTC. This sequence encodes CASSIGTGPYYGYTF.